In this sample, the clone carrying this T cell receptor (beta chain) turned up a few times. What it binds is unknown. Assay: immunoSEQ multiplex PCR; the TCRdb copy retains only in-frame clones and omits some. The data contain some 65,000 clones, around 83% of them singletons. The data belong to a study of Tregs in tolerant kidney transplant recipients. CDR1 MNHEY and CDR2 SVGAGI come from the germline V gene. After removal of 4 bases from V and 1 base from J, the junction contained 6 bases not matched to a gene. The CDR3 is 16 amino acids. General observations from the study: Validation in larger populations is needed because few patients were studied. Expanding Tregs on activated donor B cells appeared to best identify donor-specific TCRbeta clones.

The source is a human donor in good health. The sequencing input was CD4+ T cells from blood. This chain connects TRBV6-5 to TRBJ2-2; TRBD1 matches 7 bases. CDR3 sequence (DNA): TGTGCCAGCAGTTCAGACCGGGACAGGAACACCGGGGAGCTGTTTTTT. Residues: CASSSDRDRNTGELFF.